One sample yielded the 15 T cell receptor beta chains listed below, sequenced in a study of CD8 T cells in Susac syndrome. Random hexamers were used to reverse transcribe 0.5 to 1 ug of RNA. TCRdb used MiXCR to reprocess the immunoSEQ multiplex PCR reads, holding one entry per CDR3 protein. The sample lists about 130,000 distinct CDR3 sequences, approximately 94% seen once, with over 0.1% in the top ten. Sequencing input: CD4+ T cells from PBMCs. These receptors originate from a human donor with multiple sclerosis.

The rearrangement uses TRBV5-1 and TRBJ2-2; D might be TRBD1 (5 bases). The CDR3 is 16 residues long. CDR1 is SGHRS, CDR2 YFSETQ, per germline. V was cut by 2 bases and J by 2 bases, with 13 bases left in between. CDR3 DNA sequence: TGCGCCAGCAGCTTTTCTCGGACACTTAACACCGGGGAGCTGTTTTTT. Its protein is CASSFSRTLNTGELFF.

CDR3 sequence: CAWRPRGLSNQPQHF. The CDR3 DNA reads TGTGCCTGGAGGCCCCGGGGGCTTAGCAATCAGCCCCAGCATTTT. The chain carries TRBV30 and TRBJ1-5; TRBD1 might be the D (6 bases). Germline assignment: CDR1 GTSNPN and CDR2 SVGIG (reference sequence). CDR3 length: 15 residues. The V gene lost 3 bases and the J gene lost 0 bases, with 12 bases spanning the gap.

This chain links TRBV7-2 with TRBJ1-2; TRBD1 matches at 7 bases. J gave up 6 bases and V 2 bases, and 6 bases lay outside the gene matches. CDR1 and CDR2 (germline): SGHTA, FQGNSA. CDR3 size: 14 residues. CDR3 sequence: CASSLMGQPNGYTF. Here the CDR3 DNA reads TGTGCCAGCAGCTTAATGGGACAGCCAAATGGCTACACCTTC.

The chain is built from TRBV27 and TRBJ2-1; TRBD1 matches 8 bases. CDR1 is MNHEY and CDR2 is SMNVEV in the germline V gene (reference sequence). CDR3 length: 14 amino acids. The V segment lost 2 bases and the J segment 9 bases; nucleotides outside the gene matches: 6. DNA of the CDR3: TGTGCCAGCAGTTTAATGGGACAGGATAGTGAGCAGTTCTTC. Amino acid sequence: CASSLMGQDSEQFF.

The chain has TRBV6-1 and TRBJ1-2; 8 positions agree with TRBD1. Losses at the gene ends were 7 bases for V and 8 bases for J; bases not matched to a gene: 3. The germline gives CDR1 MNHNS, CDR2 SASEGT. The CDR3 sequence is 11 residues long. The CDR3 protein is CASTTGGGYTF. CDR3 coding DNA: TGTGCCAGCACTACAGGGGGAGGCTACACCTTC.

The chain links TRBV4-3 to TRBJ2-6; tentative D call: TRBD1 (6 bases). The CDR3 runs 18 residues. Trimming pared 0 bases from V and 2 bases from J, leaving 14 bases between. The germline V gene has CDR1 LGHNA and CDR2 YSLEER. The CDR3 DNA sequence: TGCGCCAGCAGCCAAGATCCAGGGGTAGAAGCTGGGGCCAACGTCCTGACTTTC. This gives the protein CASSQDPGVEAGANVLTF.

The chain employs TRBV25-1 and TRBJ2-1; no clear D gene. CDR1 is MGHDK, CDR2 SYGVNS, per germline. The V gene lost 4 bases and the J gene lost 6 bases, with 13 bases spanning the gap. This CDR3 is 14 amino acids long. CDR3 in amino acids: CASSAARPSNEQFF. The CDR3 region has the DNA TGTGCCAGCAGTGCCGCAAGACCTTCCAATGAGCAGTTCTTC.

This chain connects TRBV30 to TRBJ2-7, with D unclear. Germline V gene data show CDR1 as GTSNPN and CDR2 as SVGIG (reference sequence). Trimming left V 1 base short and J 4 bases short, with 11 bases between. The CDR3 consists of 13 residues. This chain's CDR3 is CAWSANLGYEQYF. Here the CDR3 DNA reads TGTGCCTGGAGTGCGAACCTGGGTTACGAGCAGTACTTC. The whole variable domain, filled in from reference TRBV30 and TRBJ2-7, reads SQTIHQWPATLVQPVGSPLSLECTVEGTSNPNLYWYRQAAGRGLQLLFYSVGIGQISSEVPQNLSASRPQDRQFILSSKKLLLSDSGFYLCAWSANLGYEQYFGPGTRLTVT.

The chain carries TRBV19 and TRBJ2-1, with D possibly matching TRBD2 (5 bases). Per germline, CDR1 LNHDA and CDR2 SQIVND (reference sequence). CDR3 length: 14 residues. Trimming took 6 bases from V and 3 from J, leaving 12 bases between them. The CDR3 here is CASRERTDYNEQFF. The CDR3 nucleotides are TGTGCCAGTAGGGAGCGGACCGACTACAATGAGCAGTTCTTC. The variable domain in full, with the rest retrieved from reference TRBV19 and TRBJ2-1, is DGGITQSPKYLFRKEGQNVTLSCEQNLNHDAMYWYRQDPGQGLRLIYYSQIVNDFQKGDIAEGYSVSREKKESFPLTVTSAQKNPTAFYLCASRERTDYNEQFFGPGTRLTVL.

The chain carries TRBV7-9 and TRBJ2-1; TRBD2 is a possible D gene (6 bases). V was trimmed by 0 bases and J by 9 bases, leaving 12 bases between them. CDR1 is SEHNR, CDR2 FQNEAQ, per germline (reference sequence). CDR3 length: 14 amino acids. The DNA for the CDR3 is TGTGCCAGCAGCTTAGCCCAGCGGGCACTTGAGCAGTTCTTC. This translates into CASSLAQRALEQFF.

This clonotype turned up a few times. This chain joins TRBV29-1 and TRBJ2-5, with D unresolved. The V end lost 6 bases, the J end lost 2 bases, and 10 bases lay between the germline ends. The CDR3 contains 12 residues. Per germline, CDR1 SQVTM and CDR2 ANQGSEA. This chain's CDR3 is CSVRPLQETQYF. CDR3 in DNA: TGCAGCGTCAGGCCACTTCAAGAGACCCAGTACTTC. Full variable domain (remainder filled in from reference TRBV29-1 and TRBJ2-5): SAVISQKPSRDICQRGTSLTIQCQVDSQVTMMFWYRQQPGQSLTLIATANQGSEATYESGFVIDKFPISRPNLTFSTLTVSNMSPEDSSIYLCSVRPLQETQYFGPGTRLLVL.

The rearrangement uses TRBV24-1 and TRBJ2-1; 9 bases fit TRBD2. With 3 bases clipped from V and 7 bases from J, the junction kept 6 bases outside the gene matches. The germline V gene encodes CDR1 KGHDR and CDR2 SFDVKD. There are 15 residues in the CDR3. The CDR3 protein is CATSDPVLAGNEQFF. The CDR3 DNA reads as TGTGCCACCAGTGATCCCGTGCTAGCGGGAAATGAGCAGTTCTTC.

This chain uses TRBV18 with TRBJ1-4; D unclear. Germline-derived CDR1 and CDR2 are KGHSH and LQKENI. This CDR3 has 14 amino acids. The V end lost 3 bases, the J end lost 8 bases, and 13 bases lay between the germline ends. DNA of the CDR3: TGTGCCAGCTCACCCCTTGGATTCTGGGAAAAACTGTTTTTT. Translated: CASSPLGFWEKLFF.

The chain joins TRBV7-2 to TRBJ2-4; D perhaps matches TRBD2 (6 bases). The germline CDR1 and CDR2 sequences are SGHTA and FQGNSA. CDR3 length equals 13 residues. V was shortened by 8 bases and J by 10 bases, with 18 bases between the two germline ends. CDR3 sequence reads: CASSGYGRAIQYF. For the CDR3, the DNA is TGTGCCAGCTCGGGCTACGGGAGAGCGATTCAGTACTTC. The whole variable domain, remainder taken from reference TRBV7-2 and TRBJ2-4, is GAGVSQSPSNKVTEKGKDVELRCDPISGHTALYWYRQSLGQGLEFLIYFQGNSAPDKSGLPSDRFSAERTGGSVSTLTIQRTQQEDSAVYLCASSGYGRAIQYFGAGTRLSVL.

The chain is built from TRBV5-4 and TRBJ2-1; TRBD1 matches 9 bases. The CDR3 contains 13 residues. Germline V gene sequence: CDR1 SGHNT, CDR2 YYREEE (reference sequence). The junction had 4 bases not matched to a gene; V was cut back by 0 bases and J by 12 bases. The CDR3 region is CASSLGGGQGQFF. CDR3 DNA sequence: TGTGCCAGCAGCTTGGGTGGGGGACAGGGGCAGTTCTTC.